This TCR beta chain was retrieved from a study of control samples from healthy donors and cancer patients. Profiling relied on immunoSEQ multiplex PCR, and the TCRdb table lists in-frame clones only, not all of them. This table has roughly 170,000 clones, 85% to 95% appearing once. The receptor was derived from a woman younger than 35 in good health. The sequencing sample was made of blood.

CDR3 region: CASSPGAGGGNTIYF. CDR3 coding DNA: TGTGCCAGCAGCCCGGGCGCGGGGGGGGGAAACACCATATATTTT. The rearrangement joins TRBV7-2 to TRBJ1-3, with a weak D call TRBD1 (5 bases). Germline V CDR1 and CDR2: SGHTA, FQGNSA. The CDR3 is made up of 15 amino acids. The ends were cut back, 5 bases at V and 4 bases at J, with 15 bases in the middle. Supplemented by reference TRBV7-2 and TRBJ1-3, the full variable domain reads GAGVSQSPSNKVTEKGKDVELRCDPISGHTALYWYRQSLGQGLEFLIYFQGNSAPDKSGLPSDRFSAERTGGSVSTLTIQRTQQEDSAVYLCASSPGAGGGNTIYFGEGSWLTVV.